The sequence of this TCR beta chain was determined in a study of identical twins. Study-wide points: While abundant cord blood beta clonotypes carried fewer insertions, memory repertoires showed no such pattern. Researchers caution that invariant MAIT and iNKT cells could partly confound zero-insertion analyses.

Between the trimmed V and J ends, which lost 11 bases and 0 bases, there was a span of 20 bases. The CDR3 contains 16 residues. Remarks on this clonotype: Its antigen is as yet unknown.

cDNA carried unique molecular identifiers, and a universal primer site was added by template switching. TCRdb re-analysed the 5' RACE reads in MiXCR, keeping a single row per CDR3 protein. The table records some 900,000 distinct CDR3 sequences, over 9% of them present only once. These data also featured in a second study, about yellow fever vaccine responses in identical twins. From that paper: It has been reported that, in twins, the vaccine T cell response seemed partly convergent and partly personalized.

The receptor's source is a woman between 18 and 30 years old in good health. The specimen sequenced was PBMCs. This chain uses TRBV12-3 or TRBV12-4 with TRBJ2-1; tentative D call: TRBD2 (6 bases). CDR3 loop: CAVRGPPAPSYNEQFF. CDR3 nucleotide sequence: TGTGCCGTGCGGGGCCCCCCCGCCCCCTCCTACAATGAGCAGTTCTTC.